This T cell receptor beta chain was identified in a study of T-cell memory formation after mild COVID-19. Study observations and caveats: Nothing showed for sure that second-wave clones peaking on day 37 were SARS-CoV-2 specific. Cross-reactive memory apparently joined, as some responding clones appeared in pre-infection memory.

The CDR3 length is 14 residues. V was clipped by 7 bases and J by 6 bases, with 15 bases between them. Germline V gene sequence: CDR1 SNHLY, CDR2 FYNNEI. This clonotype occurred a few times. Antigen: not known. Barcoded TCR alpha and TCR beta cDNA libraries with UMIs came from 5'RACE using constant-segment primers. TCRdb independently ran MiXCR on the 5' RACE reads; one entry per CDR3 protein. The sample holds under 700,000 distinct CDR3 sequences, around 21% seen once. The sample was PBMCs or a T cell subset sorted from them (not recorded which). The chain has TRBV2 and TRBJ2-2; the D gene is possibly TRBD2 (5 bases). This clonotype originated in an adult woman who had mild COVID-19 (a few samples of this study predate the infection). Cell type and time point are not known. CDR3 loop: CASTSPADSGELFF. CDR3 sequence (DNA): TGTGCCAGCACGAGCCCGGCGGACTCCGGGGAGCTGTTTTTT.